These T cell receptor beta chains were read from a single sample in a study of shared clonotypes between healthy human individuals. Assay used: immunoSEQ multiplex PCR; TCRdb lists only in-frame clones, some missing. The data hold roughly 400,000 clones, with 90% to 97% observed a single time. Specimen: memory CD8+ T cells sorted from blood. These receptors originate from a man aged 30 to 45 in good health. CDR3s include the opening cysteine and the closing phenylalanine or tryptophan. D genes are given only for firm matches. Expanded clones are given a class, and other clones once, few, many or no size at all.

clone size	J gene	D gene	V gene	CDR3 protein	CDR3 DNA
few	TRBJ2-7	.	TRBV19	CASSIQGNYEQYF	TGTGCCAGTAGTATTCAAGGGAACTACGAGCAGTACTTC
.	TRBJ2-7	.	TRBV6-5	CASRDSQAYEQYF	TGTGCCAGCAGGGACAGCCAGGCCTACGAGCAGTACTTC
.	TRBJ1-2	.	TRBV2	CASSGGTIRRGYTF	TGTGCCAGCAGTGGCGGGACGATCCGGCGCGGCTACACCTTC
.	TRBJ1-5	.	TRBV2	CASSERGAQGYSNQPQHF	TGTGCCAGCAGTGAAAGAGGGGCACAGGGTTATAGCAATCAGCCCCAGCATTTT
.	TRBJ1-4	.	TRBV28	CASSQRGAREKLFF	TGTGCCAGCAGTCAGCGCGGGGCGCGAGAAAAACTGTTTTTT
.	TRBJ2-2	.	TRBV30	CAWSDPGGELFF	TGTGCCTGGAGTGACCCCGGCGGGGAGCTGTTTTTT
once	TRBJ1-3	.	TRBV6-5	CASSYGPSSGNTIYF	TGTGCCAGCAGTTACGGACCGAGCTCTGGAAACACCATATATTTT
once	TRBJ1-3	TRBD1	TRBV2	CASGTDRVPGNTIYF	TGTGCCAGCGGCACGGACAGGGTCCCTGGAAACACCATATATTTT
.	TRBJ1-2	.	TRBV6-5	CASSYPSGGVYTF	TGTGCCAGCAGTTACCCCTCTGGGGGGGTTTACACCTTC
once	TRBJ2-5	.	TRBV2	CASSEALQGETQYF	TGTGCCAGCAGTGAAGCGTTACAGGGAGAGACCCAGTACTTC